What follows is one T cell receptor beta chain and its context. The data stem from a study of blood T cell repertoires in COVID-19. The method was immunoSEQ multiplex PCR; TCRdb's version includes in-frame clones alone and lacks a portion of them. The data show a few hundred thousand clones, 80% to 90% seen once. Germline assignment: CDR1 MGHRA and CDR2 YSYEKL. V lost 0 bases and J 0 bases, leaving 11 bases between the germline ends. This CDR3 region has 16 residues. The sequence was obtained from a young woman who had recovered from COVID-19. Sequenced input: PBMCs or T cells enriched from blood (not recorded which). This chain links TRBV4-1 with TRBJ1-1; a weak D match, TRBD1 (6 bases). Here the CDR3 DNA reads TGCGCCAGCAGCCAAGAAGGGGGGGGCATGAACACTGAAGCTTTCTTT. Its translation: CASSQEGGGMNTEAFF.